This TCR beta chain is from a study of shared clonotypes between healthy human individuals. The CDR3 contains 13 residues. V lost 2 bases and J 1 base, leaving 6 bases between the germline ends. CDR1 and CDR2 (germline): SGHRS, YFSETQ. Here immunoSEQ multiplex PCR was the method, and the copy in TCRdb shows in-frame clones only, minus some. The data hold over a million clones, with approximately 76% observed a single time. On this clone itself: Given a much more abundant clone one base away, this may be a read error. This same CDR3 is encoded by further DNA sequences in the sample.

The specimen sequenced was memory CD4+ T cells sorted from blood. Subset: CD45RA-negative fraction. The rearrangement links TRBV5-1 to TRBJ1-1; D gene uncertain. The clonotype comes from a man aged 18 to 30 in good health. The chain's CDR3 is CASSLRGNTEAFF. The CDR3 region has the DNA TGCGCCAGCAGCTTACGGGGGAACACTGAAGCTTTCTTT.